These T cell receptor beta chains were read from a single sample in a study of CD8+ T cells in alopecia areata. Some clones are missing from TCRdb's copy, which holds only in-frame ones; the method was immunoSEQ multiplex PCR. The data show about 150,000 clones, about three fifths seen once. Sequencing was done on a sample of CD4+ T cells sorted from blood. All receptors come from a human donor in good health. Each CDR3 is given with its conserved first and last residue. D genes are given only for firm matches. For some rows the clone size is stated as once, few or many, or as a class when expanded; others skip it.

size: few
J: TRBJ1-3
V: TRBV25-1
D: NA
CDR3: CASSMAGRRNTIYF
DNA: TGTGCCAGCAGCATGGCCGGCAGAAGAAACACCATATATTTT

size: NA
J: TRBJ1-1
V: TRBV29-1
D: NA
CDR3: CSVGEGLRAFF
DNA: TGCAGCGTTGGAGAGGGTCTCAGGGCTTTCTTT

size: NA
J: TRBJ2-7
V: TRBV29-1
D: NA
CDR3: CSASWAYEQYF
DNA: TGCAGCGCTAGCTGGGCCTACGAGCAGTACTTC

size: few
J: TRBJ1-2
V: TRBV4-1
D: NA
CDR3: CASSQDVQGNYGYTF
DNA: TGCGCCAGCAGCCAAGATGTTCAGGGGAACTATGGCTACACCTTC

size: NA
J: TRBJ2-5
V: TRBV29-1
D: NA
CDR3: CSVEAMGAKETQYF
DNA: TGCAGCGTTGAGGCGATGGGGGCGAAAGAGACCCAGTACTTC

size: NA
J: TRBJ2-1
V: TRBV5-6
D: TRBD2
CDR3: CASSPTSGTSTFF
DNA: TGTGCCAGCAGCCCCACCTCCGGGACTAGCACGTTCTTC

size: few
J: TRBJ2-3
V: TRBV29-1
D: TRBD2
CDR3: CSVDGPSGITDTQYF
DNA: TGCAGCGTTGACGGGCCTAGCGGGATCACAGATACGCAGTATTTT

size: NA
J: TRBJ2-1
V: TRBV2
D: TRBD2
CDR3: CASSGGLAGPSSYNEQFF
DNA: TGTGCCAGCAGTGGGGGACTAGCGGGCCCCAGCTCCTACAATGAGCAGTTCTTC

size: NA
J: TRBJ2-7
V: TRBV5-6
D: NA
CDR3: CASSLAKRKWEQYF
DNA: TGTGCCAGCAGCTTGGCGAAGAGGAAATGGGAGCAGTACTTC

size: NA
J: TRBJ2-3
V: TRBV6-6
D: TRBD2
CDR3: CASNDAGVRDTQYF
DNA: TGTGCCAGCAACGATGCGGGGGTCAGAGATACGCAGTATTTT

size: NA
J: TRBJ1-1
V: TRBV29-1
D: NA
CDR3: CSGKFGTEAFF
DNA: TGCAGCGGCAAGTTTGGAACTGAAGCTTTCTTT

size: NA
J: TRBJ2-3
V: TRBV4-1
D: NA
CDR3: CASSQILITDTQYF
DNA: TGCGCCAGCAGCCAGATACTCATCACAGATACGCAGTATTTT

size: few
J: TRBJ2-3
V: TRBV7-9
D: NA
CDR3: CASSPDSRTDTQYF
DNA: TGTGCCAGCTCCCCCGACTCGCGCACAGATACGCAGTATTTT

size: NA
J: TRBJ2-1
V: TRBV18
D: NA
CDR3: CASSLGGEQFF
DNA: TGTGCCAGCTCACTCGGGGGTGAGCAGTTCTTC

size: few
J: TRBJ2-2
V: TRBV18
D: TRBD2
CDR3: CASSPASGANTGELFF
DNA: TGTGCCAGCTCACCAGCTAGCGGAGCGAACACCGGGGAGCTGTTTTTT

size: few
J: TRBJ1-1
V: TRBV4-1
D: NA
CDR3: CASSLISREAHGAFF
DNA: TGCGCCAGCAGCCTGATAAGTCGGGAGGCCCACGGAGCTTTCTTT

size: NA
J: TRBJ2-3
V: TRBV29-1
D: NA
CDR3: CSVGNGGDTQYF
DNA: TGCAGCGTTGGAAATGGCGGAGATACGCAGTATTTT

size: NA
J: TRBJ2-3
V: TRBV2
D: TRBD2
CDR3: CASRRGLAGGLSAQYF
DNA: TGTGCCAGCAGACGAGGTCTAGCGGGAGGCCTCTCGGCGCAGTATTTT

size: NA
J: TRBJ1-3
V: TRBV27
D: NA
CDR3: CASSHSARGNTIYF
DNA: TGTGCCAGCAGCCACTCCGCCCGGGGAAACACCATATATTTT

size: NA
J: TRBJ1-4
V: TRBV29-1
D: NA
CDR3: CSAIRAENEKLFF
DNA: TGCAGCGCTATCCGGGCTGAGAATGAAAAACTGTTTTTT

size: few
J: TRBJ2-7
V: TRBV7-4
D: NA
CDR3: CASSLEVNEQYF
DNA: TGTGCCAGCAGCTTAGAAGTCAACGAGCAGTACTTC

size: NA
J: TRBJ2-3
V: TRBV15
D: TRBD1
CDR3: CATSRGDRDSDTQYF
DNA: TGTGCCACCAGCAGAGGAGACAGGGATTCCGATACGCAGTATTTT

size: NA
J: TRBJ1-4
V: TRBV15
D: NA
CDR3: CATSRQFNEKLFF
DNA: TGTGCCACCAGTCGACAGTTTAATGAAAAGCTGTTTTTT

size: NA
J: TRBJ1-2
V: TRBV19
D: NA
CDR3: CASMSYGYTF
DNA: TGTGCCAGTATGAGCTATGGCTACACCTTC

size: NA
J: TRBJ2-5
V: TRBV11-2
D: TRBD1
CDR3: CASSTWTGKETQYF
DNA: TGTGCCAGCTCCACTTGGACAGGGAAGGAGACCCAGTACTTC